This TCR beta chain was captured in a study of T cell clonality in common variable immunodeficiency. In its sample, this clone was seen many times. The read halts 3 residues ahead of the CDR3 end, with the missing end drawn from the germline J gene. Only in-frame clones appear in the TCRdb table, and some are missing; sequencing was by immunoSEQ multiplex PCR. The repertoire consists of tens of thousands of clones, none detected only once. J was trimmed by 5 bases and V by 6 bases; bases with no gene match: 3. The CDR3 contains 13 residues. CDR1 and CDR2 from the germline V gene are ENHRY and SYGVKD. The sequenced sample consisted of peripheral blood mononuclear cells. The chain couples TRBV10-3 to TRBJ2-1, with TRBD2 matching 8 bases. This TCR was recovered from a person between 18 and 70 years old in good health. Partial CDR3 DNA: TGTGCCATCAGAGGACTAGCAAACAATGAG. This gives the protein CAIRGLANNE. The full-length CDR3 reads as CAIRGLANNEQFF.